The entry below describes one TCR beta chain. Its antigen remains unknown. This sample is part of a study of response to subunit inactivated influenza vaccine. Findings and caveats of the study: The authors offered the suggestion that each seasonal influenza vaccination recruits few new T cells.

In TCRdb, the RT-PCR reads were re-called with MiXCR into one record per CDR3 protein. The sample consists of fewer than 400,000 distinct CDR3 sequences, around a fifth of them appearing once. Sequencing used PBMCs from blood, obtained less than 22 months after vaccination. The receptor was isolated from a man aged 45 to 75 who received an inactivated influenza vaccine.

The CDR3 DNA sequence: TGCAGTGCCAAAACAGGGGGCTACGAGCAGTACTTC. Translated, it gives CSAKTGGYEQYF. J is TRBJ2-7 and V is TRBV20-1, with 8 bases fitting TRBD1. The trim removed 6 bases at V and 3 bases at J, leaving 4 bases unmatched. Germline V CDR1 and CDR2: DFQATT, SNEGSKA (reference sequence). This CDR3 is built from 12 residues.